The TCR beta chain described here comes from a study of regulatory T cells in long-lasting Graves disease. Many counts were recorded for this clonotype. The sample's time point: newly diagnosed GD, antithyroid drugs for less than 3 months. PBMCs provided the RNA from which the TCR library was made. This CDR3 has 12 residues. CDR1 and CDR2 (germline): WSHSY, SAAADI. V dropped 5 bases and J dropped 3 bases, with 8 bases sitting between them. To make TCR beta libraries, researchers used iRepertoire HTBI primers and Arm-PCR of CDR3 regions. TCRdb redid the calling of the multiplex PCR reads with MiXCR, one entry per CDR3 protein. The table shows 400,000 to 450,000 distinct CDR3 sequences, with 14% to 15% occurring only once. These same data were also listed under a study on T cells in Graves' hyperthyroidism and ophthalmopathy.

The sample consisted of peripheral blood mononuclear cells (PBMCs), taken at new diagnosis, from a patient treated with antithyroid drugs. The rearrangement uses TRBV10-2 and TRBJ2-7, with D uncertain. This clonotype originated in a woman in her twenties or thirties with Graves disease. The CDR3 reads CASSLGYYEQYF. The CDR3 region has the DNA TGCGCCAGCAGTCTGGGCTACTACGAGCAGTACTTC.